Described below is a single T cell receptor beta chain sequence and its context. Its specificity is unknown. These data belong to a study of cytomegalovirus exposure and HLA in healthy donors. Regarding the study as a whole: A likely sequencing artifact accounted for one observed cluster of highly shared sequence variants. There were about 160 TCR beta chains listed as cytomegalovirus-associated. Presence/absence results assume similar sequencing depth per donor, which may not hold.

PCR amplification relied on 60 Vbeta primers (plus 13 Jbeta primers). The repertoire was sequenced with immunoSEQ multiplex PCR; TCRdb's copy has only in-frame clones and lacks some. The table has approximately 100,000 clones, roughly 80% seen once. This clonotype was obtained from a man between 60 and 70 years old in good health and CMV-seropositive. The sample consisted of PBMCs.

The CDR3 DNA sequence: TGCGCCAGCAGCCAGGGACAGGGAAACACCATATATTTT. The encoded protein is CASSQGQGNTIYF. This rearrangement joins TRBV5-1 to TRBJ1-3; TRBD1 agrees at 7 bases. V shed 4 bases, J shed 4 bases, and the junction held 2 bases outside the gene matches. Germline V lookup: CDR1 SGHRS, CDR2 YFSETQ. This CDR3 region has 13 residues.